The rows below give T cell receptor beta chains drawn from one sample of a study of T-cell memory formation after mild COVID-19. Via MiXCR, TCRdb re-called the 5' RACE reads, giving one row per CDR3 protein. The table lists about 290,000 distinct CDR3 sequences, 15% to 20% of them singletons. Input material: PBMCs or a T cell subset sorted from them (not recorded which). These receptors all stem from a man aged 18 to 30 who had mild COVID-19 (a few samples of this study predate the infection). Cell type and time point are not known. Each CDR3 is given with its conserved first and last residue.

j_gene: TRBJ1-1
v_gene: TRBV7-2
CDR3aa: CASSLPGEAFF

j_gene: TRBJ2-3
v_gene: TRBV6-5
CDR3aa: CASRSSSTGDTDTQYF

j_gene: TRBJ2-3
v_gene: TRBV7-9
CDR3aa: CASSFTGGSTDTQYF

j_gene: TRBJ1-1
v_gene: TRBV2
CDR3aa: CASSESQGGTEAFF

j_gene: TRBJ1-2
v_gene: TRBV6-6
CDR3aa: CASSYSRTKNNYGYTF

j_gene: TRBJ2-3
v_gene: TRBV12-3/TRBV12-4
CDR3aa: CASSYGSQGTQYF

j_gene: TRBJ2-1
v_gene: TRBV10-3
CDR3aa: CAIRKSGGAYNEQFF

j_gene: TRBJ2-2
v_gene: TRBV27
CDR3aa: CASGLLSTGELFF

j_gene: TRBJ1-1
v_gene: TRBV20-1
CDR3aa: CSARVTVESLF

j_gene: TRBJ2-3
v_gene: TRBV6-6
CDR3aa: CASTPPGSTDTQYF

j_gene: TRBJ2-1
v_gene: TRBV19
CDR3aa: CASNVGGLVAYNEQFF

j_gene: TRBJ1-2
v_gene: TRBV25-1
CDR3aa: CASQTWRAGYTF

j_gene: TRBJ2-2
v_gene: TRBV4-3
CDR3aa: CASSQDRRWAGELFF

j_gene: TRBJ2-2
v_gene: TRBV5-1
CDR3aa: CASSPIGTSGGELFF

j_gene: TRBJ2-1
v_gene: TRBV2
CDR3aa: CASSVLKVYEQFF

j_gene: TRBJ1-2
v_gene: TRBV29-1
CDR3aa: CSASGDYRLNYGYTF

j_gene: TRBJ2-3
v_gene: TRBV15
CDR3aa: CATSRVPSGGGLTDTQYF

j_gene: TRBJ2-7
v_gene: TRBV11-2
CDR3aa: CASSSPTSGGIYEQYF

j_gene: TRBJ2-6
v_gene: TRBV27
CDR3aa: CASSFSYSGANVLTF